A single TCR beta chain is shown here with its context. Its antigen remains undetermined. No DNA is shown, since the ends of the CDR3 on it are uncertain; the CDR3 is the one TCRdb lists. The library was produced with PCR. The reads were generated on an Illumina HiSeq 2500. To reduce PCR and sequencing biases, unique molecular identifiers were built into the TCR beta cDNA libraries. Some 500,000 cDNA molecules were obtained for every 1 to 10 million input T cells, so each molecule roughly corresponded to one T cell. Patient libraries were prepared and sequenced with the same protocol used for the earlier healthy control dataset. Samples belonging to the same batch were prepared together, multiplexed and sequenced on a shared HiSeq lane. As for how the authors treated the data: MIGEC handled the raw barcoded reads, throwing out single-read molecular identifier groups before consensus assembly and CDR3 extraction. VDJtools was used for post-analysis of the clonotype tables, and diversity was normalized by down-sampling every dataset to the size of the smallest sample. In repertoire overlap clustering, CDR3 amino acid sequences, but not nucleotide sequences, were matched to correct batch-related cross-sample contamination. TCRdb trimmed the raw reads at Q25, called clones with MiXCR and kept productive beta chains. Rows matching on CDR3 protein sequence are summarized as one entry with the most common DNA and genes. TCRdb, rather than the study authors, made the V and J calls. This sample is represented by under 900,000 distinct CDR3 sequences; roughly half of them were singletons. The ten largest clones represent 4.6% of the sample.

This sample is drawn from a study of post-analysis software for immune sequencing data (dated by TCRdb to about 2015). Some background on the complete study: The recorded disease courses included relapsing-remitting, secondary progressive and progressive-relapsing multiple sclerosis, and some patients had no subtype annotation. The multiple sclerosis patient repertoires were compared with roughly twelve previously published healthy control repertoires from donors aged about 6 to 28 years. A subset of samples was prepared in parallel using single-end sample barcoding, then pooled and co-amplified after Illumina adapter ligation. Results the study describes overall, beyond this receptor: Normalized Chao1 diversity was significantly lower in multiple sclerosis patients than controls, suggesting substantial peripheral T-cell clonal expansion. The control group was slightly older than the multiple sclerosis patient group. When samples were clustered directly using the F measure, samples prepared in the same batch co-clustered strongly, which prompted a batch-effect correction. Patients showed significantly higher frequencies than controls for a few TRBV segments, among them TRBV5-6, TRBV5-1 and TRBV20-1.

To demonstrate the VDJtools post-analysis software, TCR beta repertoires were profiled from the peripheral blood of about 13 young patients with multiple sclerosis. The multiple sclerosis patients were children and adolescents ranging in age from roughly 6 to 16 years. The CDR3 spans 14 residues, from the cysteine through the phenylalanine. Reading the germline V gene gives CDR1 MNHNS and CDR2 SASEGT. This sequence was found in a girl aged 5-17 years with multiple sclerosis. The rearranged chain carries TRBV6-1 and TRBJ2-5; the DNA was not used to check the table's D call, TRBD1. The material sequenced was blood. The CDR3: CASFGQGEPYEQYF.